This T cell receptor beta chain was identified in a study of blood T cell repertoires in COVID-19. Study in general: Samples came from the United States, Italy and Spain, spanning acute and convalescent COVID-19. The analysed material was cDNA or gDNA that came from T cells, B-cell-depleted T cells, or PBMCs.

Germline CDR1 MNHNY, CDR2 SVGAGI (reference sequence). The CDR3 is 13 residues long. The V and J ends lost 4 bases and 7 bases respectively, with 13 bases between them. Original analysis: Amplified reference gene primers provided the basis for estimating nucleated cell counts. Using immunoSEQ multiplex PCR, the repertoire was profiled, and TCRdb retains in-frame clones only, with some absent. V and J calls and clone size are given by that table; D and trimming were obtained from the DNA. The sample shows about 190,000 clones, about 85% of them seen only once. This clone occurred once. Material for sequencing was peripheral blood. This clonotype was obtained from a man between 25 and 39 years old with acute or convalescent COVID-19. The rearrangement links TRBV6-6 to TRBJ1-1, with a possible D match to TRBD1 (6 bases). CDR3 nucleotides: TGTGCCAGCAGTTCCAGGGGAATAGGTGAAGCTTTCTTT. Encoded protein: CASSSRGIGEAFF.